The entry that follows covers one TCR beta chain sequence. Its antigen is unknown. This sample is drawn from a study of vaccination and CD4 T cells after COVID-19. Overall study: Median draw time for post-COVID samples was 85 to 120 days post-diagnosis (range 35 to 161). The cells in question were stimulated using overlapping spike peptides derived from SARS-CoV-2, HCoV-NL63, HCoV-OC43 and HCoV-229E.

Treatment specified: roughly nine-day PBMC culture with coronavirus spike peptide pools or control peptides (ViraFEST assay). ViraFEST relied on peptide pools to expand antigen-specific T cells; the TCRs were sequenced afterward. Cultured CD4+ T cells had their DNA profiled by the Oncomine TCR Beta short-read assay. Cultures of CD4+ T cells served as the source for extracting genomic DNA. TCRdb used MiXCR to reprocess the PCR reads, holding one entry per CDR3 protein. The sample holds roughly 11,000 distinct CDR3 sequences, 50% to 60% seen once. Sequencing was performed on CD4+ T cells from blood, cultured in vitro. This sequence was found in a human donor who had recovered from COVID-19.

CDR3 coding DNA: TGTGCCAGCAGTTTTGGCCCTTTAAAAGAGACCCAGTACTTC. This gives the protein CASSFGPLKETQYF. This rearrangement joins TRBV27 to TRBJ2-5, with D unclear. The CDR3 length is 14 residues. From germline, CDR1 is MNHEY and CDR2 SMNVEV (reference sequence). V lost 3 bases, J lost 3 bases, and 11 bases lay in between.